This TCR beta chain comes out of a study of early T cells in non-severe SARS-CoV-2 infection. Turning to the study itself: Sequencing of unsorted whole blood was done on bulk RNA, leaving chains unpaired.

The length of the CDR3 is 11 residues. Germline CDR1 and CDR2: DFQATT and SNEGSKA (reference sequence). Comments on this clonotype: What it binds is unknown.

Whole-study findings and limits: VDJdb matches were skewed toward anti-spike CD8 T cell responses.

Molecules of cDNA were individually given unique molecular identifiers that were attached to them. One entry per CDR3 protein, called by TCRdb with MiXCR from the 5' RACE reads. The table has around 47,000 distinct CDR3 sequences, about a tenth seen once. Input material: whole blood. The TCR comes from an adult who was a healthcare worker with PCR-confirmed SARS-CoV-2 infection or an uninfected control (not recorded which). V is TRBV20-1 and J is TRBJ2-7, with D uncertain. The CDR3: CSASWNYEQYF. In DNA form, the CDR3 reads TGCAGCGCGTCCTGGAACTACGAGCAGTACTTC.